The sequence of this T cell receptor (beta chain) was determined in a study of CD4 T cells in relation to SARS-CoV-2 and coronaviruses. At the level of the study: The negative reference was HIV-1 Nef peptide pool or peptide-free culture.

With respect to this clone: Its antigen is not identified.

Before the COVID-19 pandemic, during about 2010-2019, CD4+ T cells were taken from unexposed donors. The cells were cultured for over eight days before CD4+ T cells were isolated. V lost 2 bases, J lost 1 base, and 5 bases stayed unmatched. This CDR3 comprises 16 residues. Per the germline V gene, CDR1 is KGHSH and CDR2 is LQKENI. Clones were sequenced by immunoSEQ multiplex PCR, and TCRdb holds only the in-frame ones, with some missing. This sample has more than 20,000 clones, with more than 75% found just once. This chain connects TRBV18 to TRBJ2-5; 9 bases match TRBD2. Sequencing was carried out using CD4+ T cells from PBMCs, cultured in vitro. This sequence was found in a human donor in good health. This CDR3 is CASSPAGGALQETQYF. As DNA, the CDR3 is TGTGCCAGCTCACCAGCGGGAGGGGCCCTCCAAGAGACCCAGTACTTC.